This T cell receptor (beta chain) came from a study of early T cells in non-severe SARS-CoV-2 infection. Across the whole study: Alpha and beta chains were unpaired, from unsorted whole-blood bulk RNA.

On this clonotype: Its target is unknown.

The study's findings and limits: Matches to VDJdb favored anti-spike CD8 responses and missed private and CD4 specificities.

Germline V gene sequence: CDR1 MGHRA, CDR2 YSYEKL. The ends lost 2 bases at V and 0 bases at J; junction bases unmatched: 15. This CDR3 comprises 20 residues. Researchers attached unique molecular identifiers to individual cDNA molecules. From the 5' RACE reads, TCRdb called clonotypes with MiXCR, one entry per CDR3 protein. The sample has about 44,000 distinct CDR3 sequences; approximately 22% are singletons. The origin of this receptor is an adult who was a healthcare worker with PCR-confirmed SARS-CoV-2 infection or an uninfected control (not recorded which). The specimen comprised whole blood, sampled at baseline. The chain uses TRBV4-1 and TRBJ1-2; 10 bases fit TRBD1. The CDR3 DNA reads TGCGCCAGCAGCCAAATCTCCGGGACAGGGGCCCGTTTGGCTAACTATGGCTACACCTTC. Encoded protein: CASSQISGTGARLANYGYTF.